This record covers a single T cell receptor (beta chain). The data stem from a study of cytomegalovirus exposure and HLA in healthy donors. PCR primers comprised 60 Vbeta and 13 Jbeta primers. The protocol was immunoSEQ multiplex PCR, while the TCRdb copy is restricted to in-frame clones and leaves out a portion. The table includes roughly 120,000 clones, 79% detected once. The CDR3 loop spans 11 amino acids. Germline CDR1 is SGHVS and CDR2 is FQNEAQ. The V gene end was trimmed by 5 bases and the J gene end by 11 bases; junction bases not matched to a gene: 3. The sequencing sample was made of PBMCs. The sequence was collected from a man aged 25-45 years in good health and CMV-seropositive. V and J are TRBV7-8 and TRBJ2-7, with 10 bases fitting TRBD1. CDR3 coding DNA: TGTGCCAGCAGCCCCGGACAGGGGGAGTACTTC. Translated, it gives CASSPGQGEYF.